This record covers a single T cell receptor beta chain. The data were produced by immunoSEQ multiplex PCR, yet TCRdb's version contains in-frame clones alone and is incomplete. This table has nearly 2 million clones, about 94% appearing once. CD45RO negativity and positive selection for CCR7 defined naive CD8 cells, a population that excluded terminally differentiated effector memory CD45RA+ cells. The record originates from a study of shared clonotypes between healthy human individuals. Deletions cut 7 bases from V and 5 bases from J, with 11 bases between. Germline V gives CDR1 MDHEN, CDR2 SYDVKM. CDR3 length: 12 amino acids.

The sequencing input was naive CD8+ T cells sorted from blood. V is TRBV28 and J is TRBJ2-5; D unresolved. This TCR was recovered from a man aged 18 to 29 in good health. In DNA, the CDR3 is TGTGCCAGCACCGACGACCGGGAGACCCAGTACTTC. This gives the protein CASTDDRETQYF.